This TCR beta chain originates from a study of blood T cell repertoires in COVID-19. Study-wide context: PBMCs, B-cell-depleted T cells, or T cells provided the cDNA or gDNA that made up the material.

In its sample, this clone was seen many times. Germline CDR1 reads MDHEN; CDR2 reads SYDVKM. The CDR3 length is 16 residues. Trimming at V came to 6 bases and at J to 4 bases, leaving 12 bases not matched to a gene. Clones were read by immunoSEQ multiplex PCR, and TCRdb kept only the in-frame ones, dropping some. Of about 90,000 clones in the sample, over 70% were seen once. The chain has TRBV28 and TRBJ1-2; 9 nucleotides agree with TRBD1. Sequenced material: peripheral blood. This TCR was sampled from a man of 80 years or more with active or convalescent COVID-19. CDR3 sequence (DNA): TGTGCCAGCAGCACAGGGGGCGAGGGGGTGAGCTATGGCTACACCTTC. This gives the protein CASSTGGEGVSYGYTF.